This T cell receptor beta chain derives from a study of T cell changes during pregnancy in multiple sclerosis. CDR1 is WSHSY, CDR2 SAAADI, per germline. Unmatched junction bases numbered 7, after V lost 6 bases and J lost 3 bases. This CDR3 has 14 residues. Assay used: immunoSEQ multiplex PCR; TCRdb lists only in-frame clones, some missing. The sample shows about 75,000 clones, around 92% of them seen only once. This TCR was sampled from a female donor in good health, enrolled as a control in a pregnancy study. The rearrangement joins TRBV10-2 to TRBJ1-1; 7 positions agree with TRBD1. The sample consisted of peripheral blood, taken in the first trimester of pregnancy. CDR3 nucleotides: TGCGCCAGCAGACATATTACAGGGGACACTGAAGCTTTCTTT. The encoded protein is CASRHITGDTEAFF.